The subject of this entry is one T cell receptor beta chain. Antigen specificity is unknown. TCRdb redid the calling of the reads with MiXCR, one entry per CDR3 protein. Of 150,000 to 200,000 distinct CDR3 sequences listed, roughly 27% are singletons. J gave up 8 bases and V 6 bases, and 7 bases lay outside the gene matches. This CDR3 contains 14 residues. Germline lookup yields CDR1 LGHNT and CDR2 FRNRAP. This record belongs to a study of T cell repertoires in cytomegalovirus infection. Whole-study findings and limits: Ex vivo responses were dominated by HLA-C-restricted CMV-specific TCR beta clonotypes.

This TCR derives from a human donor in good health (CMV status not recorded). Some clones in this sample may be carry-over from other donors' samples. This rearrangement joins TRBV12-5 to TRBJ2-1, with 10 bases identical to TRBD1. Sequenced: PBMCs. The CDR3 DNA sequence: TGTGCTAGTGGCCCGGGACAGGGGTTGGATGAGCAGTTCTTC. Translating gives CASGPGQGLDEQFF.